This passage covers 8 T cell receptor beta chains from one sample sequenced in a study of CD8 T cells in ankylosing spondylitis. One entry per CDR3 protein results from TCRdb running MiXCR on the 5' RACE reads. Of 150,000 or so distinct CDR3 sequences listed, around 32% are singletons. The sequenced material came from synovial fluid, either unsorted or a sorted T cell fraction (not recorded which). The receptors here all came from a male donor with ankylosing spondylitis.

The sample holds many counts of this clonotype. This chain links TRBV20-1 with TRBJ2-3; 10 nucleotides line up with TRBD2. Per germline, CDR1 DFQATT and CDR2 SNEGSKA (reference sequence). With 3 bases clipped from V and 5 bases from J, the junction kept 5 bases outside the gene matches. This CDR3 has 14 residues. CDR3 protein: CSARKRGGGDTQYF. The CDR3, as DNA: TGCAGTGCTAGGAAGCGGGGGGGCGGAGATACGCAGTATTTT.

This chain links TRBV29-1 with TRBJ2-7; 7 nucleotides agree with TRBD1. The CDR3 loop spans 14 amino acids. Looked up from germline, CDR1 is SQVTM and CDR2 is ANQGSEA. V lost 6 bases, J lost 2 bases, and 10 bases stayed unmatched. CDR3 bases: TGCAGCGTGACCGTTGGACAGGCTCCCTACGAGCAGTACTTC. Residues: CSVTVGQAPYEQYF.

There are many counts of this clonotype. The chain carries TRBV6-1 and TRBJ2-3, with 16 bases that match TRBD2. From germline, CDR1 is MNHNS and CDR2 SASEGT. V lost 5 bases to trimming and J lost 5 bases; unmatched junction nucleotides: 7. This CDR3 has 17 amino acids. The CDR3 DNA is TGTGCCAGCAGTATGGGACTAGCGGGAGGGCCGGGAGATACGCAGTATTTT. It codes for CASSMGLAGGPGDTQYF.

This clonotype has ten or more counts. The J gene is TRBJ1-1, the V gene TRBV27, with 7 bases matching TRBD1. Germline-derived CDR1 and CDR2 are MNHEY and SMNVEV (reference sequence). The CDR3 runs 13 residues. The V segment lost 10 bases and the J segment 1 base; nucleotides outside the gene matches: 6. The CDR3, as DNA: TGTGCCATCGTACAGGGGTCGAACACTGAAGCTTTCTTT. It codes for CAIVQGSNTEAFF.

The J gene is TRBJ2-5, the V gene TRBV24-1, with a weak D call TRBD2 (6 bases). V shed 3 bases and J shed 2 bases, with 9 bases lying between them. Germline V gene lookup returns CDR1 KGHDR and CDR2 SFDVKD. The CDR3 covers 14 residues. The CDR3 protein is CATSDPGRQETQYF. CDR3 in DNA: TGTGCCACCAGTGATCCCGGGAGACAAGAGACCCAGTACTTC.

This clonotype occurred many times. This chain joins TRBV5-6 and TRBJ2-7, with 9 bases that match TRBD2. The V segment lost 2 bases and the J segment 4 bases; nucleotides outside the gene matches: 7. This CDR3 spans 15 amino acids. Germline CDR1 SGHDT, CDR2 YYEEEE. The CDR3 sequence: CASSLIAGVWYEQYF. The CDR3 DNA sequence: TGTGCCAGCAGCTTAATAGCGGGAGTATGGTACGAGCAGTACTTC.

V and J are TRBV2 and TRBJ1-2; the match to TRBD1 covers 8 bases. The CDR3 extends over 14 amino acids. The germline CDR1 and CDR2 sequences are SNHLY and FYNNEI. V gave up 6 bases and J gave up 0 bases; unmatched junction bases: 3. DNA of the CDR3: TGTGCCAGCAGAGGGGGACAGGCTAACTATGGCTACACCTTC. Amino acids: CASRGGQANYGYTF. The full variable domain, completed using reference TRBV2 and TRBJ1-2, is EPEVTQTPSHQVTQMGQEVILRCVPISNHLYFYWYRQILGQKVEFLVSFYNNEISEKSEIFDDQFSVERPDGSNFTLKIRSTKLEDSAMYFCASRGGQANYGYTFGSGTRLTVV.

This clonotype was recorded a few times. The V gene is TRBV20-1, the J gene TRBJ1-4; D unclear. Germline V gene lookup returns CDR1 DFQATT and CDR2 SNEGSKA (reference sequence). Trimming removed 3 bases from V and 5 bases from J, with 13 bases in between. There are 14 residues in the CDR3. CDR3 DNA sequence: TGCAGTGCTAGGGAGACCGGACGAAATGAAAAACTGTTTTTT. The encoded protein is CSARETGRNEKLFF.